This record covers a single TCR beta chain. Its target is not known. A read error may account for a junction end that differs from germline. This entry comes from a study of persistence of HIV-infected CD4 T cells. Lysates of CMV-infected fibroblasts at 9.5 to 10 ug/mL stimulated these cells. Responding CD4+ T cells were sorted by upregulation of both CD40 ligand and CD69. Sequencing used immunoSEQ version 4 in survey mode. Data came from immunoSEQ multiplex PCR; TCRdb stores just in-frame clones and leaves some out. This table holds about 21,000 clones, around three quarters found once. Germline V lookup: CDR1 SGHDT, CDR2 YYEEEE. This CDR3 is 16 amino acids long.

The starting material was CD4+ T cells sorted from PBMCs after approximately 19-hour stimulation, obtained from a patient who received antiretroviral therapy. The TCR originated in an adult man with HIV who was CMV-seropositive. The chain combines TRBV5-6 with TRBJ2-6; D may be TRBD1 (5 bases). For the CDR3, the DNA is TGTGCCAGCACCTTGACAGTAAACTCTGGGGCCAACGTCCTGACTTTC. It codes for CASTLTVNSGANVLTF.